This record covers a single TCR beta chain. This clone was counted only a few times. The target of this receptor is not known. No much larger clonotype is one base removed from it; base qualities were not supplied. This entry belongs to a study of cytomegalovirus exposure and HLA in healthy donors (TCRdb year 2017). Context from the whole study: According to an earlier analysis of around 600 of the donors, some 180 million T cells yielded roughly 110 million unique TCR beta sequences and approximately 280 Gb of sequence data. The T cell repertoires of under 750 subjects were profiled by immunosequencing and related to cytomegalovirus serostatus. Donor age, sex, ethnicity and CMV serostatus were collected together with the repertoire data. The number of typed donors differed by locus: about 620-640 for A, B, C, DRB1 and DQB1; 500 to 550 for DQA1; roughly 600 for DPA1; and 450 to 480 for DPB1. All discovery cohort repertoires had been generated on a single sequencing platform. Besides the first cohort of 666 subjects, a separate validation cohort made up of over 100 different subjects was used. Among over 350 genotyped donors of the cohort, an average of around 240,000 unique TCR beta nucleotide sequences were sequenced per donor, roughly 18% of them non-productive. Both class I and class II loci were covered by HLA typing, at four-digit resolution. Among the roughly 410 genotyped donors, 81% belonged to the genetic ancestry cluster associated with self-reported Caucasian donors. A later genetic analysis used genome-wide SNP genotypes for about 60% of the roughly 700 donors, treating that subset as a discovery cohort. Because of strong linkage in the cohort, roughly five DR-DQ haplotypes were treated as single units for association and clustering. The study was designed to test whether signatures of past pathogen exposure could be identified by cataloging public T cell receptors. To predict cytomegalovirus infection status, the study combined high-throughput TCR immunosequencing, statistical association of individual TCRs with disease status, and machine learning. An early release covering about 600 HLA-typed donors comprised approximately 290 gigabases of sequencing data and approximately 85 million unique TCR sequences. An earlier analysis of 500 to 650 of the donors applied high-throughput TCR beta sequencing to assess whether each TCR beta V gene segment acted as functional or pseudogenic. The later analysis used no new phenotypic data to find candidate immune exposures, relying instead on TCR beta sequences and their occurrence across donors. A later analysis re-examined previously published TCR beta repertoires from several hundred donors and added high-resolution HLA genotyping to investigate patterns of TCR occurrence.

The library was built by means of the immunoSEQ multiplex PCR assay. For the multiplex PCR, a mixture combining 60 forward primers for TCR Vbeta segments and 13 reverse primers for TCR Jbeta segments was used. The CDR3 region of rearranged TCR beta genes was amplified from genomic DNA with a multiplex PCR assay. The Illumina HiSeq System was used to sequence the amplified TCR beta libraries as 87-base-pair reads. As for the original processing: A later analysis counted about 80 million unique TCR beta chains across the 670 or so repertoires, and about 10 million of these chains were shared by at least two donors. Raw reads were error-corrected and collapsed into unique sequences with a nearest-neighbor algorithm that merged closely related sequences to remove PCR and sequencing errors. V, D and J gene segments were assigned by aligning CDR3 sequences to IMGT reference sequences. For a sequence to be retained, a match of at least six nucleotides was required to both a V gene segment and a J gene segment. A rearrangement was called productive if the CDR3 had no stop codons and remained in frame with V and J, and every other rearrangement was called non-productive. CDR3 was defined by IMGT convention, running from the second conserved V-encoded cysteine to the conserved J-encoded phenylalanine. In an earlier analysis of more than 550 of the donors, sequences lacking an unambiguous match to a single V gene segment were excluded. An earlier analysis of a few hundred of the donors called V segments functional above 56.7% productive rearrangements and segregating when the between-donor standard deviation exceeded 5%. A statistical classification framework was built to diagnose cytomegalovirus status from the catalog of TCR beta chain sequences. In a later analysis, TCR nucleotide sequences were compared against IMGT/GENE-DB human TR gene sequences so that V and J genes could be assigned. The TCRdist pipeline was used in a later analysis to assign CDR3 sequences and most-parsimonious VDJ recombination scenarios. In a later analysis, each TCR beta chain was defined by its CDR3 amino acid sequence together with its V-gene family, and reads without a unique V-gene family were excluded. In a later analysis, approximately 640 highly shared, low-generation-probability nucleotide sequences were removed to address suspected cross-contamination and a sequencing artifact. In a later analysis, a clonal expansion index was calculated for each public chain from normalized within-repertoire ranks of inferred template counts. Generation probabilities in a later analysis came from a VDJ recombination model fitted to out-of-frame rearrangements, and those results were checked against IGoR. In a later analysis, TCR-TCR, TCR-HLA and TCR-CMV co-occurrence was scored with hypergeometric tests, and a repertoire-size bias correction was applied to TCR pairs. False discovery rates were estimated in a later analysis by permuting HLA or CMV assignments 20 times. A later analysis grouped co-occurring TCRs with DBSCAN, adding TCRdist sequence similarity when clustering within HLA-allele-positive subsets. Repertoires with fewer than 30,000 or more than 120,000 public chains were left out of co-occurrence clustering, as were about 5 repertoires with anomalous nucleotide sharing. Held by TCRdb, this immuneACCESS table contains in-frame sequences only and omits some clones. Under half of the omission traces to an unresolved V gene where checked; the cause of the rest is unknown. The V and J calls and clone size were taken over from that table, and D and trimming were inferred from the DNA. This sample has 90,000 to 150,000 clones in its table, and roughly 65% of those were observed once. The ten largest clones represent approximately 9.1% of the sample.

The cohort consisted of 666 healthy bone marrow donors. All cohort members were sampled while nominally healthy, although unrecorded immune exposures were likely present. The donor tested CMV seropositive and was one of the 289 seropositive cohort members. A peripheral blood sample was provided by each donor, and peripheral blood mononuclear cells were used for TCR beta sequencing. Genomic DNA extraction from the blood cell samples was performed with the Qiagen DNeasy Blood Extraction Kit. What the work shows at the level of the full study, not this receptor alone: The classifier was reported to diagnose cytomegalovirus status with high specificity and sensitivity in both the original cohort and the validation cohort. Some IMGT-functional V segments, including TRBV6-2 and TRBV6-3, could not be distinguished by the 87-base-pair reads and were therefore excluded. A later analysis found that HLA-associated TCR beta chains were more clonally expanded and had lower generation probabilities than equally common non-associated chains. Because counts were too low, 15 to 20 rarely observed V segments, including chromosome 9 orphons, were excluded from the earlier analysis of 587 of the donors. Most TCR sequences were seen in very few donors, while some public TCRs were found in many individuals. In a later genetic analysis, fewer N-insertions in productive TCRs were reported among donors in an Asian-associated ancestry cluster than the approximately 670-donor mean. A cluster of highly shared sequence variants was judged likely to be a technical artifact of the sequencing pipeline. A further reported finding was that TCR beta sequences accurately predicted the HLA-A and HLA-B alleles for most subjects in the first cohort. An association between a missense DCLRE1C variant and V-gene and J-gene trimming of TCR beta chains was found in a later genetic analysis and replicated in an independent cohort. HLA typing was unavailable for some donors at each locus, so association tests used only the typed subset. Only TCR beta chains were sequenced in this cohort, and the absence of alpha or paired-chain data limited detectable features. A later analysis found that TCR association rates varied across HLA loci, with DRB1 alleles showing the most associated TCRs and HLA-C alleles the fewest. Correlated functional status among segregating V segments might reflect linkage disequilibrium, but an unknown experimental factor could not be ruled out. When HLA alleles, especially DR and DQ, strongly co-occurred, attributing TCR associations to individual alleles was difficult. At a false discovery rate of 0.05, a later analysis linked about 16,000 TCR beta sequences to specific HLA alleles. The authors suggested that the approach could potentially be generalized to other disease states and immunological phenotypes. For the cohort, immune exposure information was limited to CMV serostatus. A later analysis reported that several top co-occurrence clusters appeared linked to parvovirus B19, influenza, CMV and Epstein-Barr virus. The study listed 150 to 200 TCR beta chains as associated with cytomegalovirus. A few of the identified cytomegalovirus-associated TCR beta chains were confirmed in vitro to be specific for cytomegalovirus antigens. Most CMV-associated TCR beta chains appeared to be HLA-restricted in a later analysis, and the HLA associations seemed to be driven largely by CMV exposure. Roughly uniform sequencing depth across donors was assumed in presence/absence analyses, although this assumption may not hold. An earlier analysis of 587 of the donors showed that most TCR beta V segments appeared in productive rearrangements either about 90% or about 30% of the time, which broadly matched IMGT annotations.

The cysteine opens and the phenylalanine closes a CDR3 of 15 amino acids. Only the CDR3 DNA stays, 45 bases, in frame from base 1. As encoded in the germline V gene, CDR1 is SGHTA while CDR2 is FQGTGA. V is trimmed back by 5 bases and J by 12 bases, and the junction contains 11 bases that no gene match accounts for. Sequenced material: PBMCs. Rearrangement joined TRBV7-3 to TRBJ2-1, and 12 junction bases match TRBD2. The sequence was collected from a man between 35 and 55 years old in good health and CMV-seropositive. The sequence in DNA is TGTGCCAGCAGCGAGACTAGCGGGAGCGCATGGGTGCAGTTCTTC. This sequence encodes CASSETSGSAWVQFF.